The entry that follows covers one T cell receptor beta chain sequence. Its antigen is as yet unknown. This sample was included in a study of shared clonotypes between healthy human individuals. Overall study findings and caveats: Non-shared clonotypes had lower generation probabilities than clonotypes shared by all four sorted-subset donors. Specimens sampled were limited to blood, with tissue repertoires likely differing.

At deep level, the assay was performed. Every subset's genomic DNA went evenly onto several immunoSEQ plates. Clones were sequenced by immunoSEQ multiplex PCR, and TCRdb holds only the in-frame ones, with some missing. This sample has 2,500,000 or so clones; more than 80% occur once, and the top ten carry more than 0.12%. The sequence was obtained from a man between 18 and 35 years old in good health. What was sequenced was naive CD4+ T cells sorted from blood. As for subset: CD45RA+ positively selected.

CDR3 bases: TGTGCCAGCAGCGTAGTGGGACAGGGCCTGAACACCGGGGAGCTGTTTTTT. Protein: CASSVVGQGLNTGELFF. The chain carries TRBV9 and TRBJ2-2; 9 bases fit TRBD1. Germline loops: CDR1 SGDLS, CDR2 YYNGEE. This CDR3 has 17 amino acids. The trim removed 0 bases at V and 1 base at J, leaving 4 bases unmatched.